Following are 21 T cell receptor beta chains from one sample sequenced in a study of blood T cell repertoires in COVID-19. Method: immunoSEQ multiplex PCR; TCRdb's copy keeps in-frame clones and lacks some. The table shows around 280,000 clones, with roughly 90% occurring only once. The sample comprised PBMCs or T cells enriched from blood (not recorded which). The source of these receptors is a woman aged 18 to 35 with acute COVID-19.

This chain uses TRBV11-2 with TRBJ1-6, with 7 positions matching TRBD1. The CDR3 sequence is 16 residues long. V dropped 5 bases and J dropped 2; count of bases not matched to a gene: 6. Germline CDR1 and CDR2: SGHAT and FQNNGV. The CDR3 sequence: CASSHRGKAYNSPLHF. In nucleotides, the CDR3 is TGTGCCAGCAGCCACAGGGGAAAGGCCTATAATTCACCCCTCCACTTT.

The chain uses TRBV11-3 and TRBJ2-1; TRBD2 matches 9 bases. V dropped 1 base and J dropped 4; count of bases not matched to a gene: 2. Germline assignment: CDR1 SGHNT and CDR2 YENEEA. This CDR3 is 15 amino acids long. The CDR3 DNA follows: TGTGCCAGCAGCTTAGCGACTAGCGGATACAATGAGCAGTTCTTC. Translating gives CASSLATSGYNEQFF.

The CDR3 nucleotides read TGTGCCAGCGGGGGGGGTACAACAGATACGCAGTATTTT. Translating gives CASGGGTTDTQYF. The chain uses TRBV27 and TRBJ2-3; 7 bases are shared with TRBD2. The V gene's germline CDR1 is MNHEY and CDR2 SMNVEV (reference sequence). CDR3 size: 13 residues. V dropped 8 bases and J dropped 3; count of bases not matched to a gene: 5.

V and J are TRBV5-6 and TRBJ2-5, with D possibly being TRBD2 (6 bases). CDR1 is SGHDT and CDR2 is YYEEEE in the germline V gene. This CDR3 spans 14 amino acids. V dropped 0 bases and J dropped 5 bases, with 11 bases sitting between them. The CDR3 protein is CASSLAGGVETQYF. The DNA for the CDR3 is TGTGCCAGCAGCTTGGCCGGGGGTGTGGAGACCCAGTACTTC. The entire variable domain, with the rest obtained from reference TRBV5-6 and TRBJ2-5, is as follows: DAGVTQSPTHLIKTRGQQVTLRCSPKSGHDTVSWYQQALGQGPQFIFQYYEEEERQRGNFPDRFSGHQFPNYSSELNVNALLLGDSALYLCASSLAGGVETQYFGPGTRLLVL.

The J gene is TRBJ2-5, the V gene TRBV30; D is perhaps TRBD1 (5 bases). V was trimmed by 5 bases and J by 5 bases, leaving 15 bases between them. The V gene's germline CDR1 is GTSNPN and CDR2 SVGIG (reference sequence). The CDR3 is 13 amino acids. The CDR3 DNA sequence: TGTGCCTGGGGCCTGGGGCAGATGGAGACCCAGTACTTC. It codes for CAWGLGQMETQYF. Looking up the rest from reference TRBV30 and TRBJ2-5 gives the full variable domain: SQTIHQWPATLVQPVGSPLSLECTVEGTSNPNLYWYRQAAGRGLQLLFYSVGIGQISSEVPQNLSASRPQDRQFILSSKKLLLSDSGFYLCAWGLGQMETQYFGPGTRLLVL.

The V call is TRBV10-2, the J call TRBJ2-7, with unresolved D. The germline CDR1 and CDR2 sequences are WSHSY and SAAADI. The V end lost 3 bases, the J end lost 0 bases, and 12 bases lay between the germline ends. This CDR3 has 15 residues. The CDR3 protein is CASSDGKRSSYEQYF. CDR3 bases: TGCGCCAGCAGTGATGGAAAGCGTTCCTCCTACGAGCAGTACTTC.

V and J are TRBV10-3 and TRBJ1-5; D is uncertain. Trimming cost V 3 bases and J 4 bases, with 4 bases left between them. Per the germline V gene, CDR1 is ENHRY and CDR2 is SYGVKD. This CDR3 has 12 residues. CDR3 nucleotides: TGTGCCATCAGTGACCGGAATCAGCCCCAGCATTTT. This sequence encodes CAISDRNQPQHF.

This chain's CDR3 is CAISQGGTEAFF. CDR3 sequence (DNA): TGTGCCATCTCCCAAGGGGGCACTGAAGCTTTCTTT. The V call is TRBV10-3, the J call TRBJ1-1; a possible D gene is TRBD1 (6 bases). The CDR3 totals 12 residues. Germline V lookup: CDR1 ENHRY, CDR2 SYGVKD. Trimming removed 8 bases at V and 4 bases at J, with 11 bases between.

V is TRBV30 and J is TRBJ1-5, with 7 bases identical to TRBD1. The junction had 9 bases not matched to a gene; V was cut back by 4 bases and J by 6 bases. Germline V gene lookup returns CDR1 GTSNPN and CDR2 SVGIG (reference sequence). The CDR3 has 14 amino acids. Here the CDR3 DNA reads TGTGCCTGGACCGCGGTAGGGGGCCTTCAGCCCCAGCATTTT. As protein: CAWTAVGGLQPQHF.

A single count supports this clone. The gene calls are TRBV4-1 and TRBJ2-5, with 9 positions matching TRBD1. Germline trimming cut 5 bases from V and 5 bases from J; bases unmatched to any gene: 9. The CDR3 is 15 amino acids. Germline CDR1 MGHRA, CDR2 YSYEKL. In DNA form, the CDR3 reads TGCGCCAGCAGCGCCCCGGACAGGGGAGGGGAGACCCAGTACTTC. Translation gives CASSAPDRGGETQYF.

The chain links TRBV11-3 to TRBJ2-1; D might be TRBD2 (5 bases). The V end lost 0 bases, the J end lost 4 bases, and 25 bases lay between the germline ends. CDR1 is SGHNT, CDR2 YENEEA, per germline. The CDR3 length is 20 residues. Here the CDR3 reads CASSLEVPSGTSVSYNEQFF. The CDR3 nucleotides read TGTGCCAGCAGCTTAGAGGTCCCCTCCGGTACTAGTGTGTCTTACAATGAGCAGTTCTTC.

The chain is built from TRBV5-6 and TRBJ1-2; perhaps TRBD1 as D (6 bases). Germline V lookup: CDR1 SGHDT, CDR2 YYEEEE. V dropped 2 bases and J dropped 4 bases, with 12 bases sitting between them. CDR3 length equals 14 residues. The CDR3 loop reads CASSFQGLSYGYTF. The CDR3 nucleotides read TGTGCCAGCAGCTTTCAGGGGCTCTCCTATGGCTACACCTTC. Filled out from reference TRBV5-6 and TRBJ1-2, the complete variable domain reads DAGVTQSPTHLIKTRGQQVTLRCSPKSGHDTVSWYQQALGQGPQFIFQYYEEEERQRGNFPDRFSGHQFPNYSSELNVNALLLGDSALYLCASSFQGLSYGYTFGSGTRLTVV.

The chain combines TRBV3-1 (or the pseudogene TRBV3-2) with TRBJ1-1; a weak D match, TRBD1 (6 bases). The ends were cut back, 4 bases at V and 3 bases at J, with 12 bases in the middle. CDR1 and CDR2 (germline): LGHDT, YNNKEL (reference sequence). The CDR3 sequence is 14 residues long. This chain's CDR3 is CASSLLQGDTEAFF. CDR3 DNA: TGTGCCAGCAGCCTCCTACAGGGAGACACTGAAGCTTTCTTT.

The J gene is TRBJ2-7, the V gene TRBV5-1, with D unresolved. Germline-derived CDR1 and CDR2 are SGHRS and YFSETQ. V lost 4 bases to trimming and J lost 2 bases, with 19 bases between them. The CDR3 has 16 amino acids. The CDR3 coding sequence is TGCGCCAGCAGCCCTGCTGCCATCGTAACTCCCTACGAGCAGTACTTC. Amino acid sequence: CASSPAAIVTPYEQYF. The complete variable domain, with remaining parts taken from reference TRBV5-1 and TRBJ2-7, reads KAGVTQTPRYLIKTRGQQVTLSCSPISGHRSVSWYQQTPGQGLQFLFEYFSETQRNKGNFPGRFSGRQFSNSRSEMNVSTLELGDSALYLCASSPAAIVTPYEQYFGPGTRLTVT.

This clone was recorded many times. The rearrangement links TRBV7-6 to TRBJ2-6; TRBD1 agrees at 11 bases. Germline V gives CDR1 SGHVS, CDR2 FNYEAQ. With V trimmed by 5 bases and J by 2 bases, 8 bases remained unmatched. This CDR3 has 18 amino acids. CDR3 amino acids: CASSASGQGGAGANVLTF. The CDR3, as DNA: TGTGCCAGCAGCGCCTCGGGACAGGGGGGAGCTGGGGCCAACGTCCTGACTTTC. Complete variable domain (other parts from reference TRBV7-6 and TRBJ2-6): GAGVSQSPRYKVTKRGQDVALRCDPISGHVSLYWYRQALGQGPEFLTYFNYEAQQDKSGLPNDRFSAERPEGSISTLTIQRTEQRDSAMYRCASSASGQGGAGANVLTFGAGSRLTVL.

The gene calls are TRBV5-1 and TRBJ2-1, with 9 bases identical to TRBD1. Germline V gene data show CDR1 as SGHRS and CDR2 as YFSETQ. V gave up 1 base and J gave up 8 bases; unmatched junction bases: 4. This CDR3 has 14 amino acids. The DNA for the CDR3 is TGCGCCAGCAGCTTGTACAGGGGGCGTGATGAGCAGTTCTTC. It yields the protein CASSLYRGRDEQFF.

The rearrangement joins TRBV19 to TRBJ1-1; possibly TRBD1 for D (5 bases). The germline CDR1 and CDR2 sequences are LNHDA and SQIVND (reference sequence). The CDR3 is made up of 16 amino acids. Trimming removed 5 bases from V and 1 base from J, with 17 bases in between. The CDR3 here is CASSDTGKGQNTEAFF. Written as DNA, the CDR3 is TGTGCCAGTAGTGATACTGGTAAGGGGCAGAACACTGAAGCTTTCTTT.

V is TRBV30 and J is TRBJ2-7; 9 bases are a match to TRBD1. The CDR3 is 15 amino acids. CDR1 is GTSNPN, CDR2 SVGIG, per germline (reference sequence). Trimming cost V 2 bases and J 9 bases; bases outside gene matches: 14. In DNA, the CDR3 is TGTGCCTGGAGTCTCAGGACAGGGGAAGAAATTCCGCAGTACTTC. It codes for CAWSLRTGEEIPQYF.

The chain links TRBV4-1 to TRBJ2-1; 9 bases match TRBD2. J gave up 8 bases and V 1 base, and 9 bases lay outside the gene matches. The CDR3 is 16 residues long. CDR1 MGHRA and CDR2 YSYEKL come from the germline V gene. CDR3 DNA: TGCGCCAGCAGCCAAGTGACAAGCGGGAGGCGCCATGAGCAGTTCTTC. This codes for CASSQVTSGRRHEQFF.

The rearrangement joins TRBV19 to TRBJ2-5; 7 bases fit TRBD2. This CDR3 spans 17 amino acids. The V gene's germline CDR1 is LNHDA and CDR2 SQIVND (reference sequence). Unmatched junction bases numbered 13, after V lost 2 bases and J lost 4 bases. As DNA, the CDR3 is TGTGCCAGTAGTATACGGGGGTTTGGGCGGGGGACAGAGACCCAGTACTTC. Translating it yields CASSIRGFGRGTETQYF.

The chain combines TRBV27 with TRBJ2-2; 11 nucleotides agree with TRBD2. Per germline, CDR1 MNHEY and CDR2 SMNVEV (reference sequence). V lost 5 bases to trimming and J lost 6 bases; unmatched junction nucleotides: 8. CDR3 length equals 16 residues. CDR3 protein: CASSDLAGGHAGELFF. The CDR3 nucleotides are TGTGCCAGCAGTGATTTAGCGGGAGGGCACGCCGGGGAGCTGTTTTTT.